Listed below are T cell receptor beta chains from one sample, sequenced in a study of response to subunit inactivated influenza vaccine. TCRdb re-called the RT-PCR reads with MiXCR, one entry per CDR3 protein. The sample consists of roughly 700,000 distinct CDR3 sequences, approximately 15% of them appearing once. Source: PBMCs from blood, taken 14 days before vaccination. The source is a man aged 50-59 years who received an inactivated influenza vaccine. The CDR3 runs from the conserved cysteine through the conserved F or W. A D gene is named only where the DNA matches it firmly. Size values are once, few and many counts, or a class for expanded clones, and some rows have none.

CDR3aa	CDR3nt	v_gene	abundance	d_gene	j_gene
CSARASGVGTDTQYF	TGCAGTGCTAGAGCCTCTGGGGTAGGCACAGATACGCAGTATTTT	TRBV20-1	few	-	TRBJ2-3
CAISESMRGPSGEQYF	TGTGCCATCAGTGAGTCGATGCGGGGACCGTCGGGCGAGCAGTACTTC	TRBV10-3	few	-	TRBJ2-7
CASSQDWTGRNTIYF	TGCGCCAGCAGCCAGGACTGGACAGGGAGAAACACCATATATTTT	TRBV4-3	few	TRBD1	TRBJ1-3
CASTRVEDRQLTGELFF	TGTGCCAGCACTAGAGTCGAAGACAGGCAACTTACCGGGGAGCTGTTTTTT	TRBV21-1	few	-	TRBJ2-2
CSAATSFVETQYF	TGCAGTGCTGCGACTAGTTTTGTGGAGACCCAGTACTTC	TRBV20-1	few	-	TRBJ2-5
CASSRNLGRGLKYQETQYF	TGTGCCAGCAGCCGGAACCTGGGCAGGGGGCTAAAGTACCAAGAGACCCAGTACTTC	TRBV27	once	TRBD1	TRBJ2-5
CASSYNNSPLHF	TGTGCCAGCAGTTACAATAATTCACCCCTCCACTTT	TRBV27	many	-	TRBJ1-6
CASSLAGVSSYNEQFF	TGCGCCAGCAGCCTAGCGGGAGTGAGCTCCTACAATGAGCAGTTCTTC	TRBV5-1	few	TRBD2	TRBJ2-1
CAGRRPAYNEQFF	TGTGCCGGAAGAAGACCCGCCTACAATGAGCAGTTCTTC	TRBV2	-	-	TRBJ2-1
CSVQTGETQYF	TGCAGCGTTCAGACCGGAGAGACCCAGTACTTC	TRBV29-1	-	-	TRBJ2-5
CASSEALGELQPQHF	TGTGCCAGCAGTGAAGCTCTAGGGGAACTGCAGCCCCAGCATTTT	TRBV2	few	-	TRBJ1-5
CSVTGEVLYGYTF	TGCAGCGTCACCGGAGAAGTCCTCTATGGCTACACCTTC	TRBV29-1	few	-	TRBJ1-2
CASRDRGSRNQPQHF	TGTGCCAGCAGGGACAGGGGGTCTCGCAATCAGCCCCAGCATTTT	TRBV2	-	TRBD1	TRBJ1-5
CASSVGTGEGNYGYTF	TGTGCCAGCAGCGTAGGAACAGGGGAGGGTAACTATGGCTACACCTTC	TRBV9	few	TRBD1	TRBJ1-2
CSANRDLYEQYF	TGCAGTGCTAACCGGGACCTATACGAGCAGTACTTC	TRBV20-1	few	-	TRBJ2-7
CASSPPEADEQYF	TGCGCCAGCAGCCCCCCTGAGGCGGACGAGCAGTACTTC	TRBV4-1	-	-	TRBJ2-7
CSVLLDTEAFF	TGCAGCGTCCTTCTGGACACTGAAGCTTTCTTT	TRBV29-1	-	-	TRBJ1-1
CASSLSIRGEQFF	TGCGCCAGCAGCTTGTCTATACGGGGTGAGCAGTTCTTC	TRBV5-1	few	-	TRBJ2-1
CASSSGLVLSYEQYF	TGTGCCAGCAGTTCAGGACTCGTTCTGAGCTACGAGCAGTACTTC	TRBV12-3/TRBV12-4	few	-	TRBJ2-7
CSAVGTGEGTEAFF	TGCAGCGCTGTGGGGACAGGGGAAGGAACTGAAGCTTTCTTT	TRBV29-1	many	TRBD1	TRBJ1-1